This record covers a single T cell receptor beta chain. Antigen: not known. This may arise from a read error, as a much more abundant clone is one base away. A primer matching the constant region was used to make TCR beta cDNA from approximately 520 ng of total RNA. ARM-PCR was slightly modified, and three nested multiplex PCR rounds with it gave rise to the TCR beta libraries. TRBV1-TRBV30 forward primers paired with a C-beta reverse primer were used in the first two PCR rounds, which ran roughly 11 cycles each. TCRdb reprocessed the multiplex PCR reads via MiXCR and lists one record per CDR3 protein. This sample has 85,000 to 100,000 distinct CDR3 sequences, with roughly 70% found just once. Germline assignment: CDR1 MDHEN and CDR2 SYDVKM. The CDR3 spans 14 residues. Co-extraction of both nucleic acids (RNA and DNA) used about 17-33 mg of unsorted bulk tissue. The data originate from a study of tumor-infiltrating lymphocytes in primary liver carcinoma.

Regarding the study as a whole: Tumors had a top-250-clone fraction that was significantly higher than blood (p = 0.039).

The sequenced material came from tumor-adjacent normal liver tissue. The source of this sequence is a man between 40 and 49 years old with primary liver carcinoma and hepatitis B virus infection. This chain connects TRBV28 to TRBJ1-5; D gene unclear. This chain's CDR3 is CASSFRVSNQSQHF. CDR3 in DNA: TGTGCCAGCAGTTTCCGAGTTAGCAATCAGTCCCAGCATTTT.